This TCR beta chain was found in a study of long-term antiretroviral therapy in people with HIV. The wider study: The oldest samples precede the 2015 immediate-ART recommendation by about a decade.

At survey level, the immunoSEQ assay was run in its v3.0 version. Clones were read by immunoSEQ multiplex PCR, and TCRdb kept only the in-frame ones, dropping some. Altogether 30,000 to 35,000 clones are present, under 85% being singletons, with the ten largest covering 3% to 3.5%. Study-level points and caveats: Records did not include ART adherence, viral resistance or therapy changes.

For this clone: Its antigen is unknown.

The sample in question was unsorted PBMCs, obtained 3 years after starting antiretroviral therapy. The receptor was isolated from a man aged 50 to 60 with HIV.

CDR3 bases: TGTGCCAGCAGTGCAAAAGTACCCGAGCAGTACTTC. This encodes CASSAKVPEQYF. The V gene is TRBV2, the J gene TRBJ2-7; D gene ambiguous. This CDR3 comprises 12 residues. From germline, CDR1 is SNHLY and CDR2 FYNNEI. Trimming stripped 4 bases from V and 6 bases from J, with 10 bases between.